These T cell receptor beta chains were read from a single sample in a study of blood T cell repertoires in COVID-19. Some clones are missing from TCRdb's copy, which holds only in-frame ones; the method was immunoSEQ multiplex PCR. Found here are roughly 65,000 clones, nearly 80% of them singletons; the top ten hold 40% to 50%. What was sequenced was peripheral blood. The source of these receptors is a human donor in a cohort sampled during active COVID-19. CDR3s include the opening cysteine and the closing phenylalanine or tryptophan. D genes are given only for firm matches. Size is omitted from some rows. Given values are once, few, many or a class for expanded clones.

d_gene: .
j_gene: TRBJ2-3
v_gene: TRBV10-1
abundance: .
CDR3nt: TGCGCCAGCAACCCCGGCGGGATGGCAGATACGCAGTATTTT
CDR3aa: CASNPGGMADTQYF

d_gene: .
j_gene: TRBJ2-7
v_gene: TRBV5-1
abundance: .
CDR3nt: TGCGCCAGCAGCTTGAGCCAGGGTACCTACGAGCAGTACTTC
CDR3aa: CASSLSQGTYEQYF

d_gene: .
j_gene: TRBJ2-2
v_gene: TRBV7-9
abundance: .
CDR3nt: TGTGCCAGCAGCTTAGATCTCGGGGAGCTGTTTTTT
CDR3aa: CASSLDLGELFF

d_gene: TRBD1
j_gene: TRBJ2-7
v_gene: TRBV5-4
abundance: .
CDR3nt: TGTGCCAGCAGCCCTGGACAGGGCATATACGAGCAGTACTTC
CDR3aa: CASSPGQGIYEQYF

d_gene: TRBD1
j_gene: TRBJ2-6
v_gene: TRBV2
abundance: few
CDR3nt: TGTGCCAGCAGCTCGACAGGGGGTCTTTCTGGGGCCAACGTCCTGACTTTC
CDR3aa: CASSSTGGLSGANVLTF

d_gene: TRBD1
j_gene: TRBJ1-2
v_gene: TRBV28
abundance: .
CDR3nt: TGTGCCAGCAGGAATGGACAGGGTGTATCCGGCTACACCTTC
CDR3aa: CASRNGQGVSGYTF

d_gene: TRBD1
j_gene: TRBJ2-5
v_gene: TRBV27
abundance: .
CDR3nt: TGTGCCAGCAGTCCGACCGGGACAGGGTACCAAGAGACCCAGTACTTC
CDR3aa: CASSPTGTGYQETQYF

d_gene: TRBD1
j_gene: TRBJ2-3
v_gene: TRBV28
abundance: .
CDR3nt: TGTGCCAGCAATTCCAGGGGGCTAAGCACAGATACGCAGTATTTT
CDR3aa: CASNSRGLSTDTQYF

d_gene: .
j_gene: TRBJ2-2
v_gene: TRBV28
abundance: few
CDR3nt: TGTGCCAGCGGACAACACTCGAACACCGGGGAGCTGTTTTTT
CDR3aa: CASGQHSNTGELFF

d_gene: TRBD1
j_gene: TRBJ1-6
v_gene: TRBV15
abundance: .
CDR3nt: TGTGCCACCAGCAGAGAGACAGGGGGCAATTCACCCCTCCACTTT
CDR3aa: CATSRETGGNSPLHF

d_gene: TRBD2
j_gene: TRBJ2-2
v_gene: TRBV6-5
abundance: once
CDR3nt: TGTGCCAGCAGTTGGACTAGCGGGAGTACTGGCGGGGAGCTGTTTTTT
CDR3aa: CASSWTSGSTGGELFF

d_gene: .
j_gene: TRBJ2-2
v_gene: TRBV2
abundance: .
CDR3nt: TGTGCCAGCAGTGTACAGGGACCCGGGGAGCTGTTTTTT
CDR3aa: CASSVQGPGELFF

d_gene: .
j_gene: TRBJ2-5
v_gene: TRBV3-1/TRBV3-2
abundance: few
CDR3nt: TGTGCCAGCAGCCAAGATATGGCAGTGTTTCAAGAGACCCAGTACTTC
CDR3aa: CASSQDMAVFQETQYF

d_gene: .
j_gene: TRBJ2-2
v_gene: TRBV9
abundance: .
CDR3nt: TGTGCCAGCAGCGGCTTCTCCTCGGGCACCGGGGAGCTGTTTTTT
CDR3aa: CASSGFSSGTGELFF

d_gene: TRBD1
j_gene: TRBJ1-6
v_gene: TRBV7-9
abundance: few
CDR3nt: TGTGCCAGCAGCGACCCCGGGACAGGGGCGAGCTCCTATAATTCACCCCTCCACTTT
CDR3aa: CASSDPGTGASSYNSPLHF

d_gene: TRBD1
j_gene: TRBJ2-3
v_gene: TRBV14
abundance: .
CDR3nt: TGTGCCAGCAGCCAATTAAGGGACAGGCCCACAGATACGCAGTATTTT
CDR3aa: CASSQLRDRPTDTQYF

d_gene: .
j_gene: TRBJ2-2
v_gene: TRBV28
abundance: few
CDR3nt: TGTGCCAGCAGTGTAGCGGATAACACCGGGGAGCTGTTTTTT
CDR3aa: CASSVADNTGELFF

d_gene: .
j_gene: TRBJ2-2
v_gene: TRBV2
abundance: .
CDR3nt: TGTGCCAGCAGTAGAGACGGGACGAACACCGGGGAGCTGTTTTTT
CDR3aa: CASSRDGTNTGELFF

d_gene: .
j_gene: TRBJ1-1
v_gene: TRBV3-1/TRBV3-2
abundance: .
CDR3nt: TGTGCCAGCAGAGGGAGAGGGCCTGGGACTGAAGCTTTCTTT
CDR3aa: CASRGRGPGTEAFF

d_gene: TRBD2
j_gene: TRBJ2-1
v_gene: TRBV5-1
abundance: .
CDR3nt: TGCGCCAGCAGCGCCGGACTAGCGGGGGGCAATGAGCAGTTCTTC
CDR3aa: CASSAGLAGGNEQFF

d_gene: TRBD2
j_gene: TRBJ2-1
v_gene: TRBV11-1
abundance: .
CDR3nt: TGTGCCAGCAGCCCAGAGCGGGGGCCTAGGTATGAGCAGTTCTTC
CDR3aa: CASSPERGPRYEQFF